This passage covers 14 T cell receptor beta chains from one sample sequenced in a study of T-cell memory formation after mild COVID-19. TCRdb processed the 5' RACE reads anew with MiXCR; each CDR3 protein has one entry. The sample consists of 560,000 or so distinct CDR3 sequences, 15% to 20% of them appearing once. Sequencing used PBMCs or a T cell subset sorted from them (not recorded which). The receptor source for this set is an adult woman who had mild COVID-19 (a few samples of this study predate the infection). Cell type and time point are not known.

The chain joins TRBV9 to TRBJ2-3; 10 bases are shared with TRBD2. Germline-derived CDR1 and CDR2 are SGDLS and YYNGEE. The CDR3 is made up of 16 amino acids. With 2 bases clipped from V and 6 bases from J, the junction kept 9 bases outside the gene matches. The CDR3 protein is CASSVSSGGAGDTQYF. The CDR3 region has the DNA TGTGCCAGCAGCGTTTCAAGCGGGGGGGCAGGTGATACGCAGTATTTT.

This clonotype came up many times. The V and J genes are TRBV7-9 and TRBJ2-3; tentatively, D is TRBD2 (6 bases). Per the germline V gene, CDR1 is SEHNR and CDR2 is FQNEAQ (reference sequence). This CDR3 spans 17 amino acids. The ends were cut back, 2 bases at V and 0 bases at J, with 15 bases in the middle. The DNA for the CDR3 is TGTGCCAGCAGCTTAATCGGTGGGGCGGGAAGCACAGATACGCAGTATTTT. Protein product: CASSLIGGAGSTDTQYF. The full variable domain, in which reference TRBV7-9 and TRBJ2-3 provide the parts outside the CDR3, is DTGVSQNPRHKITKRGQNVTFRCDPISEHNRLYWYRQTLGQGPEFLTYFQNEAQLEKSRLLSDRFSAERPKGSFSTLEIQRTEQGDSAMYLCASSLIGGAGSTDTQYFGPGTRLTVL.

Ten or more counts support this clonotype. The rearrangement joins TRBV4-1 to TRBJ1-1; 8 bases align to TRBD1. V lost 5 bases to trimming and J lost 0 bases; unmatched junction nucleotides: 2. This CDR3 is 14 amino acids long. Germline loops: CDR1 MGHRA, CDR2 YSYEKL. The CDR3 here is CASSRTGLNTEAFF. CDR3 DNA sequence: TGCGCCAGCAGCAGGACAGGGCTGAACACTGAAGCTTTCTTT.

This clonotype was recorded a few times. DNA of the CDR3: TGCGCCAGCAGCTTCCGGATCACCTACGAGCAGTACTTC. It yields the protein CASSFRITYEQYF. This chain connects TRBV5-1 to TRBJ2-7, with D unclear. The CDR3 runs to 13 residues. V lost 2 bases and J 2 bases, leaving 8 bases between the germline ends. Germline CDR1 and CDR2: SGHRS and YFSETQ.

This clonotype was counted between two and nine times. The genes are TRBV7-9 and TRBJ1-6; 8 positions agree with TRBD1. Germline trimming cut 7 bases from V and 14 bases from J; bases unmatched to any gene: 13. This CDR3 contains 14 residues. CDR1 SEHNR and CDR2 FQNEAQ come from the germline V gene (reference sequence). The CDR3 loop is CASTEDRDHWTLHF. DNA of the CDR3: TGTGCCAGCACTGAGGACAGGGATCATTGGACCCTCCACTTT.

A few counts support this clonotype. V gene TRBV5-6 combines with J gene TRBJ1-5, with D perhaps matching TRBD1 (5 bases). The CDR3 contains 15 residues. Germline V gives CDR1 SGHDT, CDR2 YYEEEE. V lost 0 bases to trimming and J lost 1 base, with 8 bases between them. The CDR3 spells CASSLGGVSNQPQHF. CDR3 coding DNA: TGTGCCAGCAGCTTGGGAGGGGTCAGCAATCAGCCCCAGCATTTT.

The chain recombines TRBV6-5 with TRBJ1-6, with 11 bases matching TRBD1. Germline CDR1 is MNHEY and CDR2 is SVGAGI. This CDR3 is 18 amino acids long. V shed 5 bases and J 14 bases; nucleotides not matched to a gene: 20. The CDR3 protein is CASSQTILRRDRGKALHF. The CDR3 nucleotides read TGTGCCAGCAGTCAAACCATTCTGCGCCGGGACAGGGGGAAGGCCCTCCACTTT.

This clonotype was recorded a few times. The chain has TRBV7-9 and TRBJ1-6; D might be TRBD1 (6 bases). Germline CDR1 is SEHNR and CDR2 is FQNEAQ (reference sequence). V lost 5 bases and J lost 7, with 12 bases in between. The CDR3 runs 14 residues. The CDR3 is CASSPRTGNSPLHF. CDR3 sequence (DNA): TGTGCCAGCAGCCCCCGAACAGGGAATTCACCCCTCCACTTT.

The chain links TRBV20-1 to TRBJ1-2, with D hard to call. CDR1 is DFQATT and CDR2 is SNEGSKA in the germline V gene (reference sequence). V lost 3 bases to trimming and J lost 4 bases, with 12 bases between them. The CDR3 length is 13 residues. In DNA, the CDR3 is TGCAGTGCTAGTTCCACTTGGAGCTATGGCTACACCTTC. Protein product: CSASSTWSYGYTF.

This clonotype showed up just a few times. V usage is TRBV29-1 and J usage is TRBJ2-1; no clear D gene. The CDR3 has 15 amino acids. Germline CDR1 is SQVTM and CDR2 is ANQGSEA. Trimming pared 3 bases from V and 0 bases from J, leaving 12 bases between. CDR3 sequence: CSVDGLYNSYNEQFF. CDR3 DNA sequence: TGCAGCGTTGACGGTCTCTATAACTCCTACAATGAGCAGTTCTTC.

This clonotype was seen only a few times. The CDR3 bases are TGCGCCAGCAGCTTGTCTGGCCAAGCGGCTGGCTACACCTTC. As protein: CASSLSGQAAGYTF. J is TRBJ1-2 and V is TRBV5-1; D uncertain. V lost 1 base and J 7 bases, leaving 14 bases between the germline ends. In germline, CDR1 is SGHRS, CDR2 YFSETQ. This CDR3 contains 14 residues.

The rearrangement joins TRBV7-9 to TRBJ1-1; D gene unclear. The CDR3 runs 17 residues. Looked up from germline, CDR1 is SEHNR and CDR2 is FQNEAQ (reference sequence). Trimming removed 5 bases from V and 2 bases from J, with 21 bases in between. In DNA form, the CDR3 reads TGTGCCAGCAGCCTGAGTCTTGGTAGTGGTGTTAACACTGAAGCTTTCTTT. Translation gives CASSLSLGSGVNTEAFF.

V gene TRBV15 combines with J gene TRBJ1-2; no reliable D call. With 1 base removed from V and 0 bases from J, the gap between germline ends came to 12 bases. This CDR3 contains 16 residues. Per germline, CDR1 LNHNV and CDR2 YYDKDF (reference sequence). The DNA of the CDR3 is TGTGCCACCAGCAGAGGAGGAAGGGCCTCTAACTATGGCTACACCTTC. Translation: CATSRGGRASNYGYTF.

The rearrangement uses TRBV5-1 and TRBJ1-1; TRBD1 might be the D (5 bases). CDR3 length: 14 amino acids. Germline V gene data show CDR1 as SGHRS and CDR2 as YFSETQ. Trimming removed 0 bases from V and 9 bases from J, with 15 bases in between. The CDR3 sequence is CASSLAMQGYQAFF. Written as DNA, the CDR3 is TGCGCCAGCAGCTTGGCCATGCAGGGTTACCAAGCTTTCTTT.